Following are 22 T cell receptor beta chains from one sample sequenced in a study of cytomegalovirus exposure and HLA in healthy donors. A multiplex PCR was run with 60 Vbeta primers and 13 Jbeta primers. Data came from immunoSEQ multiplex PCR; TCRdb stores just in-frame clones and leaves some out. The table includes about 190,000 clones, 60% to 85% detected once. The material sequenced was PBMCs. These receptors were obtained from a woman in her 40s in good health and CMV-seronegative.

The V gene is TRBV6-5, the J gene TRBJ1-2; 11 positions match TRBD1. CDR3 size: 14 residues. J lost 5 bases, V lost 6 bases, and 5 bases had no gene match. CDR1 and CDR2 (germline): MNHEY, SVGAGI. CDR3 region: CASSPGTGGYGYTF. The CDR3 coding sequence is TGTGCCAGCAGCCCCGGGACAGGGGGATATGGCTACACCTTC.

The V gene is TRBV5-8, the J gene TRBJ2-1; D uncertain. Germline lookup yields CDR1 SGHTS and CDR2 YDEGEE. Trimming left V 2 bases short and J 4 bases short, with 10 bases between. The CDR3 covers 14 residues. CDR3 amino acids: CASSLSMTYNEQFF. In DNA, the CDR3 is TGTGCCAGCAGCTTAAGTATGACATACAATGAGCAGTTCTTC.

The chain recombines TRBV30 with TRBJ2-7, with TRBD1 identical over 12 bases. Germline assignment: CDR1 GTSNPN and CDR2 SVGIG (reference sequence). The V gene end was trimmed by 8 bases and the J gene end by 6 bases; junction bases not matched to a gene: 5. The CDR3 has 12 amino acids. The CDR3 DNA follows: TGTGCCCAAGGGACAGGGGGCAGCGAGCAGTACTTC. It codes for CAQGTGGSEQYF.

DNA for the CDR3: TGTGCCAGCAGAATTAATGTCGAAGCTTTCTTT. Residues: CASRINVEAFF. V gene TRBV5-6 combines with J gene TRBJ1-1; D not certain. The germline V gene encodes CDR1 SGHDT and CDR2 YYEEEE. V was pared by 5 bases and J by 8 bases, with 10 bases between. The CDR3 contains 11 residues.

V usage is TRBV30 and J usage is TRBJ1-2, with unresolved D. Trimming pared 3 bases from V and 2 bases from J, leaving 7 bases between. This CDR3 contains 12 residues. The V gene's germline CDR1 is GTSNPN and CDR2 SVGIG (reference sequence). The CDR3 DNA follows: TGTGCCTGGAGCCTGACAAACTATGGCTACACCTTC. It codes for CAWSLTNYGYTF.

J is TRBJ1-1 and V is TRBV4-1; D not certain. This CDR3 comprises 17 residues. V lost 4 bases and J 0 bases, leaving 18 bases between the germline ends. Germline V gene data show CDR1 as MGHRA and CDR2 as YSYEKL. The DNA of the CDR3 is TGCGCCAGCAGCCGTACCGGCGGGGTGGGCGTGAACACTGAAGCTTTCTTT. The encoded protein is CASSRTGGVGVNTEAFF.

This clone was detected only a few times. CDR3 sequence: CASSSVAGGLNEQFF. CDR3 DNA: TGTGCCAGCAGCTCCGTAGCGGGAGGACTGAATGAGCAGTTCTTC. The genes are TRBV7-2 and TRBJ2-1; TRBD2 matches at 10 bases. Germline CDR1 is SGHTA and CDR2 is FQGNSA. CDR3 size: 15 residues. The V gene end was trimmed by 4 bases and the J gene end by 7 bases; junction bases not matched to a gene: 7.

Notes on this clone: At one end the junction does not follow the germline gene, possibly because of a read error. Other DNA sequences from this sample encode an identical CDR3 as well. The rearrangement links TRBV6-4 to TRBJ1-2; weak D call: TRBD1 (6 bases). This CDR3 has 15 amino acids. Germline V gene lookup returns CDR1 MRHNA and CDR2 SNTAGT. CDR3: CASSPQGTGNYGYTF. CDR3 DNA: TGCGCCAGCAGTCCTCAGGGGACCGGTAACTATGGCTACACCTTC.

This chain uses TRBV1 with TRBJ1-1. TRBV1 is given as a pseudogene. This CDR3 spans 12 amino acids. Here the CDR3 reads CRLARPNTEAFF. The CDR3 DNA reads TGCAGACTCGCCAGACCCAACACTGAAGCTTTCTTT.

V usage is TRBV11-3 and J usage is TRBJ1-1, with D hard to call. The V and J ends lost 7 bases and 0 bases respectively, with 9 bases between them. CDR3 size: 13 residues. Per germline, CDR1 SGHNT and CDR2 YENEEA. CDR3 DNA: TGTGCCAGCACCCCCACTTTGAACACTGAAGCTTTCTTT. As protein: CASTPTLNTEAFF. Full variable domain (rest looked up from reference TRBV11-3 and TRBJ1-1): EAGVVQSPRYKIIEKKQPVAFWCNPISGHNTLYWYLQNLGQGPELLIRYENEEAVDDSQLPKDRFSAERLKGVDSTLKIQPAELGDSAVYLCASTPTLNTEAFFGQGTRLTVV.

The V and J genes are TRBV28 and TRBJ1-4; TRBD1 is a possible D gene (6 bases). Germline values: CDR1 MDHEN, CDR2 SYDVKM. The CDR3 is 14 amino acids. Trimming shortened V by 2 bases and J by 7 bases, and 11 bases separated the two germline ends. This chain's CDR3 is CASSLPGGREKLFF. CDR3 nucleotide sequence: TGTGCCAGCAGTTTACCGGGGGGCCGTGAAAAACTGTTTTTT.

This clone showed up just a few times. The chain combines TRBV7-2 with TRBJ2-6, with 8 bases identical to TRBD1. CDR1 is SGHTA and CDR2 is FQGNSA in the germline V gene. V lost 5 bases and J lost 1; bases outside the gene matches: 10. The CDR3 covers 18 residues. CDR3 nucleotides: TGTGCCAGCAGCAGCCTGGGGCAGGGGGCATCTGGGGCCAACGTCCTGACTTTC. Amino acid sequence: CASSSLGQGASGANVLTF.

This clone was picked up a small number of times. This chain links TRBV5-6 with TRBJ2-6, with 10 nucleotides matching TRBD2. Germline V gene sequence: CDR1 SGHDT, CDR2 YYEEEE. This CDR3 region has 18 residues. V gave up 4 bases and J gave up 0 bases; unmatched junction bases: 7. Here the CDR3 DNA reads TGTGCCAGCAGCCTTCTAGCGGGGGCCGCCTCTGGGGCCAACGTCCTGACTTTC. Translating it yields CASSLLAGAASGANVLTF.

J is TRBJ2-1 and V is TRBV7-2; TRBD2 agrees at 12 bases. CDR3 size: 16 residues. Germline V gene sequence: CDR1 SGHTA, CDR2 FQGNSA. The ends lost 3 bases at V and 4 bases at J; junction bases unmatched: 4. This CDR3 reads CASSFLAGGYYNEQFF. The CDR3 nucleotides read TGTGCCAGCAGCTTCCTAGCGGGAGGGTATTACAATGAGCAGTTCTTC.

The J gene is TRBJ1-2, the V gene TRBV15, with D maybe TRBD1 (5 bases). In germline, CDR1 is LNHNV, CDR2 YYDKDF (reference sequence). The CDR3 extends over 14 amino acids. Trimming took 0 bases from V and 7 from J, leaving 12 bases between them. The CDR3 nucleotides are TGTGCCACCAGCAGAGATCCAGGGATCCGTGGCTACACCTTC. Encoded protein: CATSRDPGIRGYTF.

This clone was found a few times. The CDR3 is CASSLEEGGALGGFYEQYF. For the CDR3, the DNA is TGTGCCAGCAGCTTAGAAGAGGGGGGGGCCCTCGGGGGGTTCTACGAGCAGTACTTC. The gene calls are TRBV11-3 and TRBJ2-7; D may be TRBD2 (7 bases). Germline assignment: CDR1 SGHNT and CDR2 YENEEA. This CDR3 comprises 19 residues. Trimming stripped 0 bases from V and 3 bases from J, with 24 bases between.

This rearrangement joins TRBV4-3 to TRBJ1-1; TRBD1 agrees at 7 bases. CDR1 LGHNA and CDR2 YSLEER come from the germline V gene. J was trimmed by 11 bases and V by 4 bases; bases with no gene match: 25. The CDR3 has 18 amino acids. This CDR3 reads CASSLSTGISISGRAAFF. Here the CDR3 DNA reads TGCGCCAGCAGCCTCTCGACAGGGATTTCCATCTCGGGACGTGCGGCTTTCTTT.

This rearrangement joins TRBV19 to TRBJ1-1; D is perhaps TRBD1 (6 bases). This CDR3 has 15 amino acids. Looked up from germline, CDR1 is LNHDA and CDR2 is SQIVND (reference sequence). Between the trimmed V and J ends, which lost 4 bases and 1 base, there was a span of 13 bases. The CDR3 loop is CASSKLRGGNTEAFF. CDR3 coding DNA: TGTGCCAGTAGTAAATTAAGGGGGGGGAACACTGAAGCTTTCTTT.

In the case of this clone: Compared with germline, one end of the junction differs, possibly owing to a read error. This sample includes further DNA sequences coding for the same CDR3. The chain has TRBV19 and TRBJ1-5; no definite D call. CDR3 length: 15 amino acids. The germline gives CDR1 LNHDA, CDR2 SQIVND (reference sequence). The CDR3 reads CASTLGEGEAQPQHF. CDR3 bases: TGCGCCAGTACACTGGGAGAGGGAGAGGCGCAGCCCCAGCATTTT.

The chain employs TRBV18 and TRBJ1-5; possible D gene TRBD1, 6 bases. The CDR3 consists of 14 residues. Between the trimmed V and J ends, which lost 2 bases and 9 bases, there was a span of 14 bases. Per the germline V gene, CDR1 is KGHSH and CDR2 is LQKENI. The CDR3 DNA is TGTGCCAGCTCACCAGCGGGGGGCGAACGGCCCCAGCATTTT. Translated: CASSPAGGERPQHF. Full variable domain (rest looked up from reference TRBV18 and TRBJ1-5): NAGVMQNPRHLVRRRGQEARLRCSPMKGHSHVYWYRQLPEEGLKFMVYLQKENIIDESGMPKERFSAEFPKEGPSILRIQQVVRGDSAAYFCASSPAGGERPQHFGDGTRLSIL.

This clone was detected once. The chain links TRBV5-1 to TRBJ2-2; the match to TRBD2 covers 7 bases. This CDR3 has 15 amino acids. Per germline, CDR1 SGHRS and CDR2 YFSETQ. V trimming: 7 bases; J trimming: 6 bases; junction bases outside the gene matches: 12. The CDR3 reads CASRMAGEQPGELFF. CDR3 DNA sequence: TGCGCCAGCCGGATGGCGGGAGAGCAACCCGGGGAGCTGTTTTTT. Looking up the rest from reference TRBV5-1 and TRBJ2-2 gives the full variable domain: KAGVTQTPRYLIKTRGQQVTLSCSPISGHRSVSWYQQTPGQGLQFLFEYFSETQRNKGNFPGRFSGRQFSNSRSEMNVSTLELGDSALYLCASRMAGEQPGELFFGEGSRLTVL.

CDR3 bases: TGTGCCAGTAGTATCACAGGGCAGAACTATGGCTACACCTTC. This sequence encodes CASSITGQNYGYTF. The chain has TRBV19 and TRBJ1-2; D perhaps matches TRBD1 (6 bases). This CDR3 is 14 amino acids long. CDR1 is LNHDA, CDR2 SQIVND, per germline (reference sequence). Trimming stripped 3 bases from V and 2 bases from J, with 10 bases between.